This T cell receptor (beta chain) was observed in a study of memory CD4+ T cells and cytomegalovirus serostatus. Some clones are missing from TCRdb's copy, which holds only in-frame ones; the method was immunoSEQ multiplex PCR. The sample has approximately 41,000 clones, roughly four fifths seen once; the top ten hold roughly 6.7%. The sort gate was single viable CD3+CD4+CD8-CD45RO+ cells for memory CD4+ T cells. The CDR3 contains 14 residues. Germline values: CDR1 MDHEN, CDR2 SYDVKM. The V segment lost 5 bases and the J segment 4 bases; nucleotides outside the gene matches: 6. The sequence derives from an adult in good health and CMV-seronegative. V usage is TRBV28 and J usage is TRBJ1-2; 8 bases are shared with TRBD1. Sequenced sample: memory CD4+ T cells from blood. The CDR3 DNA reads as TGTGCCAGCAGTCCGCGGGACAGGCCCTATGGCTACACCTTC. Its translation: CASSPRDRPYGYTF.